This T cell receptor beta chain was documented in a study of identical twins. The CDR3 is 16 amino acids. V lost 3 bases and J lost 0, with 16 bases in between. Germline CDR1 is SGHKS and CDR2 is YYEKEE (reference sequence). There are a few counts of this clonotype. MiXCR, applied by TCRdb to the 5' RACE reads, yields one record per CDR3 protein. The table records under 250,000 distinct CDR3 sequences, about 13% of them present only once. This same sample was also taken into another study, of yellow fever vaccine responses in identical twins.

The clonotype originates from a woman in her late teens or twenties in good health. The chain employs TRBV5-5 and TRBJ2-7, with D tentatively TRBD1 (5 bases). The sequenced sample consisted of memory (CD45RO+) T cells sorted from blood. CDR3 amino acids: CASSYRWQGSSYEQYF. The CDR3 DNA reads TGTGCCAGCAGCTACCGGTGGCAGGGTAGCTCCTACGAGCAGTACTTC.